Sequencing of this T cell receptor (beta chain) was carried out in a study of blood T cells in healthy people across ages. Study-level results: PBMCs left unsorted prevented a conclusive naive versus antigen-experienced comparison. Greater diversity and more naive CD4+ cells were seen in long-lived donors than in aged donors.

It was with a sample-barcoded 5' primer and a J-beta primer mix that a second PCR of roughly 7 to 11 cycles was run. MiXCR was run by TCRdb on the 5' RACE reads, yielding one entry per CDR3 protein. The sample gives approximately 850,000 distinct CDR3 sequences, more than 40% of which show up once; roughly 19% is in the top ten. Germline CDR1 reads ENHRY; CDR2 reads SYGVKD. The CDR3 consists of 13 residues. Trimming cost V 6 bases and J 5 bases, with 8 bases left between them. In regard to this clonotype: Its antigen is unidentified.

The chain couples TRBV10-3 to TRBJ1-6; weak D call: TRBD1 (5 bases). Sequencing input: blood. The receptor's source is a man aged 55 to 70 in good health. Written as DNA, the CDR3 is TGTGCCATCAGGACGACAGATAATTCACCCCTCCACTTT. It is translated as CAIRTTDNSPLHF.